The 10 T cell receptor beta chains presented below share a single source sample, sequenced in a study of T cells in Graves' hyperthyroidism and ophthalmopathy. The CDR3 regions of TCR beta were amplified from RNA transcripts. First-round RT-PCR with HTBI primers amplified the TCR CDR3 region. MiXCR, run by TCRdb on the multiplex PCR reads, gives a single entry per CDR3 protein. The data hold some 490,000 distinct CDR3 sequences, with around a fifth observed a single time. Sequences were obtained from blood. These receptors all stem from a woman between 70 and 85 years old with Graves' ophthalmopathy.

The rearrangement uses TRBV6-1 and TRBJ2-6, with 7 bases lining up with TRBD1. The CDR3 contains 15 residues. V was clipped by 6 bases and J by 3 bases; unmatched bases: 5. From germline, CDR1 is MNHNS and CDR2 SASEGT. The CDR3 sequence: CASSDRARGANVLTF. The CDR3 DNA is TGTGCCAGCAGCGACAGGGCTCGTGGGGCCAACGTCCTGACTTTC.

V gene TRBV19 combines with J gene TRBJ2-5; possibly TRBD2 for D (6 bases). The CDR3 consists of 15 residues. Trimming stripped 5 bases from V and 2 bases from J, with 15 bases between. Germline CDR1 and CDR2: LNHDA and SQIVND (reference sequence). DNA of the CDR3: TGTGCCAGTAGTTCTACCTCTAGCGTTCAAGAGACCCAGTACTTC. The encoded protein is CASSSTSSVQETQYF.

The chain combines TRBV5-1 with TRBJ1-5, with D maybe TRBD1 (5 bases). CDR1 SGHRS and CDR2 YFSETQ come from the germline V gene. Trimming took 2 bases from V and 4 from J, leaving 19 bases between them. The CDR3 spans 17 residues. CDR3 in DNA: TGCGCCAGCAGCTTCGAACCCCGGGACCTGGGGAATCAGCCCCAGCATTTT. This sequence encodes CASSFEPRDLGNQPQHF.

The CDR3 region is CASSSEDRVTDTQYF. The CDR3 DNA is TGTGCCAGCAGCAGCGAGGACAGGGTCACAGATACGCAGTATTTT. The genes are TRBV7-9 and TRBJ2-3; TRBD1 matches 8 bases. The CDR3 is 15 amino acids. The ends lost 5 bases at V and 2 bases at J; junction bases unmatched: 6. CDR1 SEHNR and CDR2 FQNEAQ come from the germline V gene (reference sequence).

CDR3 coding DNA: TGTGCCATCAGTGAGTCGGAATCTCTTTCTGCTTGGGGTGAGCAGTACTTC. Its translation is CAISESESLSAWGEQYF. The V gene is TRBV10-3, the J gene TRBJ2-7, with D unresolved. The CDR3 spans 17 residues. Trimming cost V 0 bases and J 7 bases, with 22 bases left between them. The germline gives CDR1 ENHRY, CDR2 SYGVKD.

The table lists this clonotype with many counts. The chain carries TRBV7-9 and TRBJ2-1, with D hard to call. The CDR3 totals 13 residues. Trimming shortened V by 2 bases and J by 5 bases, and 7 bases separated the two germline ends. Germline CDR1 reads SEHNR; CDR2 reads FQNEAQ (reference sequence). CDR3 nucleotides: TGTGCCAGCAGCTTACCTATTAACAATGAGCAGTTCTTC. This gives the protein CASSLPINNEQFF.

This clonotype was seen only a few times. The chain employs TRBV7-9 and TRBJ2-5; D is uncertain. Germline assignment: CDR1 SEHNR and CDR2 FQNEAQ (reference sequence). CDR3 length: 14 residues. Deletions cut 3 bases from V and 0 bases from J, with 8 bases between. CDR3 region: CASSLFGNQETQYF. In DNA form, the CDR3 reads TGTGCCAGCAGCTTGTTTGGCAACCAAGAGACCCAGTACTTC. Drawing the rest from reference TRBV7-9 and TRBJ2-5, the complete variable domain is DTGVSQNPRHKITKRGQNVTFRCDPISEHNRLYWYRQTLGQGPEFLTYFQNEAQLEKSRLLSDRFSAERPKGSFSTLEIQRTEQGDSAMYLCASSLFGNQETQYFGPGTRLLVL.

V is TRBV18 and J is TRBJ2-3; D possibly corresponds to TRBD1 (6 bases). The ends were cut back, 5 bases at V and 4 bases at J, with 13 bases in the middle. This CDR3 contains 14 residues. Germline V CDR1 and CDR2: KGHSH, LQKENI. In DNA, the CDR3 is TGTGCCAGCTCATTTACAGGGAGCGCAGATACGCAGTATTTT. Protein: CASSFTGSADTQYF. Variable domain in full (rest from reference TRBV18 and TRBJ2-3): NAGVMQNPRHLVRRRGQEARLRCSPMKGHSHVYWYRQLPEEGLKFMVYLQKENIIDESGMPKERFSAEFPKEGPSILRIQQVVRGDSAAYFCASSFTGSADTQYFGPGTRLTVL.

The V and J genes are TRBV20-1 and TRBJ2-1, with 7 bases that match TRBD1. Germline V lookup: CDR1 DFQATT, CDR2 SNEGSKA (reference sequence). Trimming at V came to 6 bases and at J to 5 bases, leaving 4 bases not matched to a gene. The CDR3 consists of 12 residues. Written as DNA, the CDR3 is TGCAGTGCGAGGGACAGAAACAATGAGCAGTTCTTC. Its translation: CSARDRNNEQFF.

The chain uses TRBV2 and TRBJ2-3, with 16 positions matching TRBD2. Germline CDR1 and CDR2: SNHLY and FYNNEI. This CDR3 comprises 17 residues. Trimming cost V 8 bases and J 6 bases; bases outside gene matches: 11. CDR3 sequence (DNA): TGTGCCAGCTCACCACCGGGACTAGCGGGAGGGCACGATACGCAGTATTTT. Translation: CASSPPGLAGGHDTQYF.